This T cell receptor beta chain was sequenced during a study of control samples from healthy donors and cancer patients. Germline lookup yields CDR1 SGHAT and CDR2 FQNNGV. CDR3 size: 15 residues. Trimming shortened V by 1 base and J by 3 bases, and 10 bases separated the two germline ends. Here immunoSEQ multiplex PCR was the method, and the copy in TCRdb shows in-frame clones only, minus some. The sample yields fewer than 30,000 clones, roughly 89% seen once. The chain employs TRBV11-2 and TRBJ2-1; tentatively, D is TRBD2 (5 bases). The sample consisted of PBMCs. The receptor was isolated from a woman aged 35 to 49 with lung cancer. This CDR3 is CASSLVHGDYNEQFF. The CDR3 DNA sequence: TGTGCCAGCAGCTTAGTTCACGGGGACTACAATGAGCAGTTCTTC.